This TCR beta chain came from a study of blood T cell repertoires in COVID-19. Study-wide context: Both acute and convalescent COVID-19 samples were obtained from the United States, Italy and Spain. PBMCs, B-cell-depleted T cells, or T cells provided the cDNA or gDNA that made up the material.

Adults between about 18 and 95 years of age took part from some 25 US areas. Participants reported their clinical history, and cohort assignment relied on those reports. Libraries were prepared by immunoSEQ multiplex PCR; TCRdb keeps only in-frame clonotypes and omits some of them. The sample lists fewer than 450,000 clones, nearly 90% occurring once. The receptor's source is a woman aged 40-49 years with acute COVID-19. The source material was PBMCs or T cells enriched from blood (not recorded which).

CDR3 loop: CASSTNRETNEKLFF. Here the CDR3 DNA reads TGTGCCAGCAGTACCAACAGGGAAACTAATGAAAAACTGTTTTTT. The V call is TRBV27, the J call TRBJ1-4, with a weak D call TRBD1 (6 bases). The CDR3 is made up of 15 amino acids. Trimming left V 5 bases short and J 1 base short, with 11 bases between. CDR1 is MNHEY and CDR2 is SMNVEV in the germline V gene (reference sequence).